The rows below give T cell receptor beta chains drawn from one sample of a study of T cell responses to AZD1222 COVID-19 vaccine. The assay was immunoSEQ multiplex PCR, and TCRdb's table has in-frame clones only and misses some. In the table there are some 47,000 clones, over 80% of which are singletons. Here the sequenced sample was peripheral blood, taken on day 0 of AZD1222 vaccination. These receptor sequences come from an adult in good health. Each CDR3 is given without its conserved first and last residue. Size tells how often a clone was seen (once, few, many) or the class of an expanded clone, and some rows leave it out.

>TRBJ2-7|few|TRBV4-1
ASSQDLQGAPYEQY
>TRBJ2-1|-|TRBV7-2
ASSSVPAHNEQF
>TRBJ2-1|-|TRBV7-2
ASSLTAEDRYF
>TRBJ2-3|once|TRBV14
ASSQLVAGAKDTQY
>TRBJ1-5|few|TRBV15
ATSRDEVGLAAQH
>TRBJ2-2|-|TRBV14
ASSLDADTGELF
>TRBJ2-7|few|TRBV10-3
AISDAGDRGFEQY
>TRBJ2-5|once|TRBV5-1
ASSLAAQRETQY
>TRBJ2-1|-|TRBV2
ASSEPGLRNNEQF
>TRBJ2-7|many|TRBV19
ASSSGLAVYEQY
>TRBJ2-2|-|TRBV4-1
ASSQPPFQTGTGELF
>TRBJ2-1|once|TRBV7-3
ASSPLGGSGSSYNEQF
>TRBJ2-1|-|TRBV11-2
ASSPVLASEQF
>TRBJ2-6|-|TRBV14
ASSQFRVIEANVLT
>TRBJ1-4|-|TRBV19
ASSTRQATNEKLF
>TRBJ2-1|-|TRBV2
ASTWDLGEQF
>TRBJ2-2|-|TRBV4-1
ASSQGPSGRAHGELF
>TRBJ2-7|-|TRBV27
ASSFGPDYEQY
>TRBJ1-2|-|TRBV27
ASSLFGDPGGYGYT
>TRBJ2-5|-|TRBV5-1
ASQTGTGAETQY
>TRBJ2-3|-|TRBV5-1
ASSVTPARSTDTQY
>TRBJ2-4|-|TRBV10-3
ATGTGLEIQY
>TRBJ2-7|once|TRBV28
ATSPIAAGGSRYEQY
>TRBJ1-5|-|TRBV24-1
ATSGRHNQPQH
>TRBJ2-1|-|TRBV5-8
ASSLIGYEQF
>TRBJ2-5|few|TRBV6-5
ASSTGPEETQY
>TRBJ1-1|-|TRBV7-8
ASSQNRGRNTEAF
>TRBJ2-7|-|TRBV6-1
ASSEGLPSRGEQY
>TRBJ2-7|once|TRBV27
ASSTGTVGSYEQY
>TRBJ2-1|-|TRBV19
ASSIGGFNEQF
>TRBJ2-7|-|TRBV28
ASTLGQGFYEQY
>TRBJ1-6|-|TRBV7-3
ASSLSPANSPLH
>TRBJ1-1|-|TRBV21-1
ASSDKADRGSNTEAF
>TRBJ1-2|-|TRBV19
ASSEPRGRAREGYT
>TRBJ1-1|-|TRBV29-1
SALGGQGGNTEAF
>TRBJ2-2|-|TRBV19
ASSMVGGILNTGELF
>TRBJ1-1|-|TRBV5-1
ASSWTTGANTEAF
>TRBJ2-7|-|TRBV24-1
ATSARTSGWQY
>TRBJ2-3|few|TRBV6-2/TRBV6-3
ASSYPGQGLDTQY
>TRBJ1-2|-|TRBV2
ASSGQGNYGYT
>TRBJ1-6|-|TRBV19
ASSTGGEISPLH
>TRBJ1-1|-|TRBV12-3/TRBV12-4
ASSLGTVRAF
>TRBJ1-3|-|TRBV7-2
ASSLSSSGNTIY